Below are 26 T cell receptor beta chains sequenced from a single sample in a study of a mutant IDH1 vaccine in newly diagnosed glioma. TCRdb's table, derived via immunoSEQ multiplex PCR, lists solely in-frame clones and lacks some. The top ten hold 3% to 4% of the sample, which has some 60,000 clones, 84% seen once. Indicated time point: week 11, during vaccination. Each vaccine dose was 300 ug of mutant IDH1 20-mer peptide, with topical imiquimod. The antigens for these receptors are not known. The sample in question was PBMCs, obtained from a glioma patient whose treatment included an IDH1 peptide vaccine. The receptors stem from a man aged 30 to 45 with glioma.

The J gene is TRBJ1-4, the V gene TRBV4-1; D unresolved. V was pared by 6 bases and J by 5 bases, with 7 bases between. CDR1 and CDR2 from the germline V gene are MGHRA and YSYEKL. CDR3 length: 12 residues. In nucleotides, the CDR3 is TGCGCCAGCAGGTCTGAGAATGAAAAACTGTTTTTT. As protein: CASRSENEKLFF.

This chain links TRBV12-5 with TRBJ2-1, with TRBD2 matching over 8 bases. The CDR3 contains 16 residues. V shed 1 base and J 5 bases; nucleotides not matched to a gene: 7. The germline V gene has CDR1 LGHNT and CDR2 FRNRAP. The CDR3 DNA sequence: TGTGCTAGTGGTTTGGAGGCTCAGCGGGAGAACAATGAGCAGTTCTTC. Translating it yields CASGLEAQRENNEQFF.

The chain recombines TRBV20-1 with TRBJ2-5; no firm D call. The CDR3 sequence is 11 residues long. Germline V gene sequence: CDR1 DFQATT, CDR2 SNEGSKA (reference sequence). Deletions cut 3 bases from V and 2 bases from J, with 4 bases between. CDR3 loop: CSASAQETQYF. CDR3 in DNA: TGCAGTGCTAGCGCTCAAGAGACCCAGTACTTC.

The chain is built from TRBV15 and TRBJ2-3; 8 nucleotides line up with TRBD2. This CDR3 comprises 16 residues. Germline values: CDR1 LNHNV, CDR2 YYDKDF (reference sequence). The junction had 7 bases not matched to a gene; V was cut back by 3 bases and J by 2 bases. CDR3 amino acids: CATSSPLAEHTDTQYF. The CDR3 DNA sequence: TGTGCCACCAGCAGCCCACTAGCGGAGCACACAGATACGCAGTATTTT.

The J gene is TRBJ1-5, the V gene TRBV4-1, with D perhaps TRBD1 (6 bases). In germline, CDR1 is MGHRA, CDR2 YSYEKL. CDR3 length equals 15 residues. Trimming took 0 bases from V and 6 from J, leaving 12 bases between them. The CDR3 protein is CASSQDITDSQPQHF. In DNA, the CDR3 is TGCGCCAGCAGCCAAGATATAACGGACAGTCAGCCCCAGCATTTT.

The V gene is TRBV10-3, the J gene TRBJ1-5; D not resolved. V was clipped by 0 bases and J by 5 bases, with 8 bases between them. Per the germline V gene, CDR1 is ENHRY and CDR2 is SYGVKD. CDR3 length equals 14 residues. In DNA, the CDR3 is TGTGCCATCAGTGAGTCTTCCGGCTATCAGCCCCAGCATTTT. Its translation: CAISESSGYQPQHF.

The rearrangement joins TRBV28 to TRBJ2-2; 8 bases line up with TRBD2. This CDR3 comprises 15 residues. CDR1 is MDHEN and CDR2 is SYDVKM in the germline V gene. V lost 2 bases, J lost 5 bases, and 4 bases stayed unmatched. CDR3 residues: CASSLERGWTGELFF. CDR3 bases: TGTGCCAGCAGTTTAGAGCGGGGGTGGACCGGGGAGCTGTTTTTT.

The chain combines TRBV4-1 with TRBJ1-1; 10 positions match TRBD1. CDR1 MGHRA and CDR2 YSYEKL come from the germline V gene. This CDR3 comprises 17 residues. V was pared by 4 bases and J by 1 base, with 9 bases of the junction left unmatched. CDR3 sequence: CASSRTGTGAPNTEAFF. The CDR3 DNA reads as TGCGCCAGCAGCCGTACCGGGACAGGGGCTCCGAACACTGAAGCTTTCTTT.

J is TRBJ2-1 and V is TRBV4-3; D tentatively reads TRBD1 or TRBD2 (5 bases each). CDR3 length: 15 residues. CDR1 is LGHNA and CDR2 is YSLEER in the germline V gene. Trimming removed 0 bases at V and 15 bases at J, with 21 bases between. The CDR3 region has the DNA TGCGCCAGCAGCCAAGAGTTGGCGTTTGCGGAGAGGGGGTTCTTC. The encoded protein is CASSQELAFAERGFF.

The V gene is TRBV7-8, the J gene TRBJ2-6; D unclear. Between the trimmed V and J ends, which lost 5 bases and 3 bases, there was a span of 11 bases. Germline lookup yields CDR1 SGHVS and CDR2 FQNEAQ. The CDR3 runs to 15 residues. CDR3 sequence: CASSVRRFGANVLTF. As DNA, the CDR3 is TGTGCCAGCAGCGTTCGTCGTTTTGGGGCCAACGTCCTGACTTTC.

The chain carries TRBV18 and TRBJ1-1, with D unclear. Trimming left V 3 bases short and J 1 base short, with 9 bases between. This CDR3 contains 14 residues. Germline CDR1 is KGHSH and CDR2 is LQKENI. The CDR3 reads CASSPERRNTEAFF. The CDR3 nucleotides read TGTGCCAGCTCACCCGAAAGACGGAACACTGAAGCTTTCTTT.

V is TRBV5-1 and J is TRBJ1-3, with D possibly matching TRBD1 (6 bases). The germline CDR1 and CDR2 sequences are SGHRS and YFSETQ. The V gene lost 3 bases and the J gene lost 1 base, with 8 bases spanning the gap. The length of the CDR3 is 14 residues. CDR3 amino acids: CASSSQGSGNTIYF. The CDR3 DNA follows: TGCGCCAGCAGCTCACAGGGATCTGGAAACACCATATATTTT.

This clone was detected only once. This chain uses TRBV5-1 with TRBJ2-3; D not resolved. CDR1 and CDR2 (germline): SGHRS, YFSETQ. The V gene lost 2 bases and the J gene lost 5 bases, with 6 bases spanning the gap. This CDR3 contains 12 residues. In DNA, the CDR3 is TGCGCCAGCAGCTTTACAGAAGATACGCAGTATTTT. Amino acid sequence: CASSFTEDTQYF.

The V call is TRBV27, the J call TRBJ2-5; unclear D gene. TRBJ2-7 matches the DNA end more closely, so the J call is doubtful. This CDR3 region has 11 residues. Germline loops: CDR1 MNHEY, CDR2 SMNVEV (reference sequence). Here the CDR3 DNA reads TGTGCCACCGAGACCTCCTACGAGCAGTACTTC. It encodes CATETSYEQYF.

The rearrangement joins TRBV13 to TRBJ2-4, with D perhaps TRBD2 (5 bases). The CDR3 contains 13 residues. V lost 3 bases and J 6 bases, leaving 9 bases between the germline ends. Germline V CDR1 and CDR2: PRHDT, FYEKMQ (reference sequence). Here the CDR3 reads CASSLGGLNIQYF. Here the CDR3 DNA reads TGTGCCAGCAGCTTGGGTGGACTAAACATTCAGTACTTC.

The gene calls are TRBV5-1 and TRBJ2-5; D is unresolved. The germline V gene encodes CDR1 SGHRS and CDR2 YFSETQ. V was shortened by 0 bases and J by 5 bases, with 5 bases between the two germline ends. CDR3 length equals 12 residues. The CDR3: CASSLDLETQYF. The CDR3 DNA is TGCGCCAGCAGCTTGGATCTTGAGACCCAGTACTTC.

The chain couples TRBV5-1 to TRBJ2-2, with TRBD2 matching 12 bases. CDR3 length: 16 amino acids. V was pared by 4 bases and J by 6 bases, with 7 bases of the junction left unmatched. Germline values: CDR1 SGHRS, CDR2 YFSETQ. The CDR3 DNA is TGCGCCAGCAGCCTACCTCCTAGCGGGGGGGCCGGGGAGCTGTTTTTT. Translation gives CASSLPPSGGAGELFF.

The chain links TRBV28 to TRBJ1-6, with TRBD1 as a possible D gene (6 bases). Looked up from germline, CDR1 is MDHEN and CDR2 is SYDVKM. CDR3 length: 16 amino acids. V was shortened by 7 bases and J by 3 bases, with 16 bases between the two germline ends. The CDR3 region is CASNSLRQVYNSPLHF. CDR3 DNA sequence: TGTGCCAGCAACTCACTCCGACAGGTCTATAATTCACCCCTCCACTTT. Using reference TRBV28 and TRBJ1-6 for the parts outside the CDR3, the full variable domain is DVKVTQSSRYLVKRTGEKVFLECVQDMDHENMFWYRQDPGLGLRLIYFSYDVKMKEKGDIPEGYSVSREKKERFSLILESASTNQTSMYLCASNSLRQVYNSPLHFGNGTRLTVT.

The chain recombines TRBV2 with TRBJ2-1; D remains unclear. V lost 4 bases, J lost 6 bases, and 10 bases lay in between. CDR1 SNHLY and CDR2 FYNNEI come from the germline V gene. The CDR3 runs to 13 residues. The CDR3 spells CASSATRGNEQFF. Here the CDR3 DNA reads TGTGCCAGCAGTGCGACTCGCGGCAATGAGCAGTTCTTC.

The chain links TRBV2 to TRBJ1-2, with 7 bases fitting TRBD1. Germline loops: CDR1 SNHLY, CDR2 FYNNEI. The CDR3 covers 14 residues. Unmatched junction bases numbered 4, after V lost 4 bases and J lost 2 bases. CDR3 sequence (DNA): TGTGCCAGCAGTGTACAGGGGAACAACTATGGCTACACCTTC. The encoded protein is CASSVQGNNYGYTF.

The V gene is TRBV6-5, the J gene TRBJ1-1; 7 bases map to TRBD1. Germline V gene data show CDR1 as MNHEY and CDR2 as SVGAGI. With 6 bases clipped from V and 2 bases from J, the junction kept 6 bases outside the gene matches. The CDR3 runs 14 residues. The CDR3, as DNA: TGTGCCAGCAGCTATGACAGGGTAAACACTGAAGCTTTCTTT. Translated: CASSYDRVNTEAFF.

The V and J genes are TRBV28 and TRBJ2-7, with D tentatively TRBD1 or TRBD2 (5 bases each). V shed 5 bases and J shed 2 bases, with 16 bases lying between them. Per the germline V gene, CDR1 is MDHEN and CDR2 is SYDVKM. This CDR3 contains 15 residues. CDR3 sequence: CASSAPGLGAYEQYF. CDR3 DNA sequence: TGTGCCAGCAGTGCACCAGGTCTGGGGGCCTACGAGCAGTACTTC.

The chain uses TRBV28 and TRBJ1-5, with 8 bases identical to TRBD1. Trimming took 5 bases from V and 4 from J; bases not matched to a gene: 7. Germline V lookup: CDR1 MDHEN, CDR2 SYDVKM. This CDR3 contains 15 residues. This CDR3 reads CASSRGTGGNQPQHF. Written as DNA, the CDR3 is TGTGCCAGCAGTAGAGGGACAGGAGGGAATCAGCCCCAGCATTTT.

This chain links TRBV9 with TRBJ2-2, with D possibly being TRBD1 or TRBD2 (5 bases each). The germline V gene encodes CDR1 SGDLS and CDR2 YYNGEE. With 2 bases removed from V and 5 bases from J, the gap between germline ends came to 13 bases. The CDR3 runs to 15 residues. This CDR3 is CASSVGLAGTGELFF. In DNA, the CDR3 is TGTGCCAGCAGCGTGGGGCTAGCAGGGACCGGGGAGCTGTTTTTT. The full variable domain, completed using reference TRBV9 and TRBJ2-2, is DSGVTQTPKHLITATGQRVTLRCSPRSGDLSVYWYQQSLDQGLQFLIQYYNGEERAKGNILERFSAQQFPDLHSELNLSSLELGDSALYFCASSVGLAGTGELFFGEGSRLTVL.

The chain couples TRBV28 to TRBJ2-7; no definite D call. CDR1 is MDHEN, CDR2 SYDVKM, per germline. Trimming removed 6 bases from V and 0 bases from J, with 21 bases in between. The CDR3 extends over 17 amino acids. The CDR3 region is CASSSPRNKRSSYEQYF. CDR3 in DNA: TGTGCCAGCAGCTCCCCTCGAAACAAACGCAGCTCCTACGAGCAGTACTTC. The full variable domain, completed using reference TRBV28 and TRBJ2-7, is DVKVTQSSRYLVKRTGEKVFLECVQDMDHENMFWYRQDPGLGLRLIYFSYDVKMKEKGDIPEGYSVSREKKERFSLILESASTNQTSMYLCASSSPRNKRSSYEQYFGPGTRLTVT.

V is TRBV6-4 and J is TRBJ2-2; the D is unclear. The CDR3 runs 13 residues. CDR1 MRHNA and CDR2 SNTAGT come from the germline V gene. Trimming removed 7 bases from V and 8 bases from J, with 14 bases in between. This CDR3 reads CASTLDGAGELFF. The CDR3 nucleotides are TGTGCCAGCACCCTGGACGGCGCAGGGGAGCTGTTTTTT.